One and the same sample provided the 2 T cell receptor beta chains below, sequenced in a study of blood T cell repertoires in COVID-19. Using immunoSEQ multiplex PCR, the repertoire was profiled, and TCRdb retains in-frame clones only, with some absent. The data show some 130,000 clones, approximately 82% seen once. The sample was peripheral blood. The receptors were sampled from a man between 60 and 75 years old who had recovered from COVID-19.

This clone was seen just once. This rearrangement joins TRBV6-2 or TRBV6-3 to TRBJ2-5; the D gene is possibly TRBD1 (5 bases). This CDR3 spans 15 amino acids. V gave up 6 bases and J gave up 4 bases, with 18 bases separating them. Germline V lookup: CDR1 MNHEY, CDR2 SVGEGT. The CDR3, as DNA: TGTGCCAGCAGCTCCCCCCCCACAGGCCCAGAGACCCAGTACTTC. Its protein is CASSSPPTGPETQYF.

DNA for the CDR3: TGTGCCAGCAGTGAAGAAGCAGGATTAGCTAACTATGGCTACACCTTC. Translated: CASSEEAGLANYGYTF. The chain combines TRBV2 with TRBJ1-2; D unclear. The germline gives CDR1 SNHLY, CDR2 FYNNEI. V was pared by 1 base and J by 0 bases, with 12 bases between. The CDR3 contains 16 residues. The whole variable domain, filled in from reference TRBV2 and TRBJ1-2, reads EPEVTQTPSHQVTQMGQEVILRCVPISNHLYFYWYRQILGQKVEFLVSFYNNEISEKSEIFDDQFSVERPDGSNFTLKIRSTKLEDSAMYFCASSEEAGLANYGYTFGSGTRLTVV.